Below, 7 T cell receptor beta chains from the same sample are listed, as sequenced in a study of blood T cell repertoires in COVID-19. This table comes from immunoSEQ multiplex PCR, and its TCRdb copy is limited to in-frame clones, with some not included. The table shows about 300,000 clones, with 70% to 85% occurring only once. Sequencing was done on a sample of peripheral blood. Receptors were obtained from a human donor with COVID-19, enrolled during active disease. The donor label of this sample is uncertain.

The chain combines TRBV20-1 with TRBJ2-3, with 11 nucleotides matching TRBD1. Trimming at V came to 3 bases and at J to 0 bases, leaving 17 bases not matched to a gene. Germline CDR1 and CDR2: DFQATT and SNEGSKA (reference sequence). The CDR3 contains 20 residues. The CDR3 reads CSASFTLGQGALLSTDTQYF. CDR3 bases: TGCAGTGCTAGTTTCACGCTCGGACAGGGGGCTCTTCTTAGCACAGATACGCAGTATTTT.

The rearrangement joins TRBV28 to TRBJ1-4, with 7 bases that match TRBD1. The V gene end was trimmed by 6 bases and the J gene end by 5 bases; junction bases not matched to a gene: 6. This CDR3 spans 14 amino acids. The V gene's germline CDR1 is MDHEN and CDR2 SYDVKM. CDR3 region: CASRVTGSNEKLFF. The CDR3 nucleotides read TGTGCCAGCAGGGTGACAGGGTCGAATGAAAAACTGTTTTTT.

The rearrangement uses TRBV5-4 and TRBJ1-1; D remains unclear. The CDR3 contains 14 residues. Germline assignment: CDR1 SGHNT and CDR2 YYREEE (reference sequence). V dropped 4 bases and J dropped 3 bases, with 13 bases sitting between them. CDR3 residues: CASSPQWGDTEAFF. The CDR3 region has the DNA TGTGCCAGCAGCCCGCAATGGGGAGACACTGAAGCTTTCTTT.

With regard to this clone: Other DNA sequences in the sample encode the same CDR3. The gene calls are TRBV29-1 and TRBJ2-3; D unclear. The germline V gene encodes CDR1 SQVTM and CDR2 ANQGSEA. V lost 0 bases and J 4 bases, leaving 5 bases between the germline ends. The length of the CDR3 is 12 residues. CDR3 in DNA: TGCAGCGTTGAAGATCTTCCAGATACGCAGTATTTT. This gives the protein CSVEDLPDTQYF.

The chain employs TRBV20-1 and TRBJ2-7, with D tentatively TRBD2 (5 bases). The V and J ends lost 5 bases and 4 bases respectively, with 6 bases between them. This CDR3 has 10 residues. Germline CDR1 DFQATT, CDR2 SNEGSKA (reference sequence). The CDR3 is CSAGEYEQYF. The CDR3 bases are TGCAGTGCTGGGGAGTACGAGCAGTACTTC.

The chain has TRBV30 and TRBJ1-6, with TRBD1 matching 7 bases. From germline, CDR1 is GTSNPN and CDR2 SVGIG (reference sequence). The CDR3 runs 13 residues. The J segment lost 6 bases and the V segment lost 4 bases, leaving 3 bases of the junction unmatched. CDR3 sequence: CAWNRDSNSPLHF. The CDR3 DNA sequence: TGTGCCTGGAACCGGGACAGTAATTCACCCCTCCACTTT. Combining the CDR3 with reference TRBV30 and TRBJ1-6 gives the whole variable domain SQTIHQWPATLVQPVGSPLSLECTVEGTSNPNLYWYRQAAGRGLQLLFYSVGIGQISSEVPQNLSASRPQDRQFILSSKKLLLSDSGFYLCAWNRDSNSPLHFGNGTRLTVT.

The chain is built from TRBV27 and TRBJ1-2, with 7 bases aligning to TRBD1. The length of the CDR3 is 17 residues. V was clipped by 1 base and J by 4 bases; unmatched bases: 12. The germline CDR1 and CDR2 sequences are MNHEY and SMNVEV (reference sequence). CDR3 nucleotide sequence: TGTGCCAGCAGTTTATTGGGGCCCAGGGGGGACTCCTATGGCTACACCTTC. Protein sequence: CASSLLGPRGDSYGYTF.